The text below deals with one T cell receptor beta chain. No antigen is known for it. No quality values exist for individual bases; no much larger clone is one base distant. The CDR3 regions of human TCRbeta chains were analyzed by immunosequencing. For the original study's pipeline: Repertoire TCRs were checked for matches against a reference library of SARS-CoV-2-specific TCRs that had been generated using the MIRA antigen-specificity platform. Breadth was defined as the fraction of unique TCRs that were SARS-CoV-2-associated. Depth was defined as the fraction of total T cells that were SARS-CoV-2-associated. Using the MIRA data, each spike-specific TCR was mapped to the spike region that the TCR reacts to and placed in a CD4 or CD8 class. Log10-transformed breadth and depth values were compared by one-way ANOVA with Sidak's multiple comparisons tests. Not all clones reach the TCRdb copy of this immuneACCESS table, which keeps in-frame sequences only. Checked studies attribute under half of the gap to unresolved V genes and leave the rest unexplained. The DNA was the basis for D and trimming; V, J and clone size are from that table. This sample has 120,000 to 150,000 clones in its table, and just over 90% of those were observed once. The leading ten clones occupy 2.5% to 3% of the sample.

The sample is drawn from a study of T cell responses to AZD1222 COVID-19 vaccine (dated by TCRdb to the early 2020s). Describing the broader study: A total of 230 to 250 trial participants underwent TCR sequencing, of whom around 200 received two doses of AZD1222 and about 25 received two doses of the MenACWY control vaccine. Trial participants were enrolled by age into 18-55, 56-69 and 70-plus year subgroups, with roughly 160, 29 and 62 TCR-sequenced participants respectively.

The CDR3, cysteine through phenylalanine, is 16 amino acids long. Left in the record is the CDR3 DNA by itself, 48 bases read in frame from the first base. V has 5 bases trimmed and J has 0 bases trimmed; junction bases matching no gene number 7. CDR1 is given as LNHDA and CDR2 as SQIVND, both from the germline V gene (reference sequence). This sample's time point label indicates: baseline before first vaccination. The sample's treatment or condition label, decoded: meningococcal conjugate vaccine given as trial control. The vaccinee samples were drawn from two UK trials, COV001 and COV002, one of which was a single-blind randomized controlled phase 2/3 trial testing AZD1222 (ChAdOx1 nCoV-19) in healthy adults. For TCRbeta chain sequencing, PBMC samples were collected from trial participants at day 0 and at day 28 after the second dose. Beyond this particular receptor, the publication reports: The 56-69-year group was small, and its depth increase did not reach significance, likely because of low power. Nearly half of unique spike-specific TCRs reportedly recognized epitopes outside regions mutated in the B.1.351 and B.1.1.7 variants. No day 14 peak-response samples were available, so repertoires were characterized only after the peak T cell response. Spike-specific TCR breadth and depth rose significantly after two AZD1222 doses compared with day 0 and with MenACWY recipients. Participants were mostly white British and included more females than males, and it was suggested by the authors that clonal diversity may have been underestimated. Conclusions about previously exposed vaccinees were limited because only a handful of AZD1222 recipients were SARS-CoV-2 seropositive at baseline. Vaccine-associated CD4 TCRs spanned the whole spike protein, with dominant responses in regions 160-218 and 743-854.

Recombination connected TRBV19 to TRBJ2-4, with 7 bases matching TRBD1. Sequenced material: peripheral blood, taken on day 0 of MenACWY control vaccination. This receptor was taken from an adult in good health. The bases are TGTGCCAGTAGTCCGGGACAGCGCCTAGCCAAAAACATTCAGTACTTC. It is translated as CASSPGQRLAKNIQYF.